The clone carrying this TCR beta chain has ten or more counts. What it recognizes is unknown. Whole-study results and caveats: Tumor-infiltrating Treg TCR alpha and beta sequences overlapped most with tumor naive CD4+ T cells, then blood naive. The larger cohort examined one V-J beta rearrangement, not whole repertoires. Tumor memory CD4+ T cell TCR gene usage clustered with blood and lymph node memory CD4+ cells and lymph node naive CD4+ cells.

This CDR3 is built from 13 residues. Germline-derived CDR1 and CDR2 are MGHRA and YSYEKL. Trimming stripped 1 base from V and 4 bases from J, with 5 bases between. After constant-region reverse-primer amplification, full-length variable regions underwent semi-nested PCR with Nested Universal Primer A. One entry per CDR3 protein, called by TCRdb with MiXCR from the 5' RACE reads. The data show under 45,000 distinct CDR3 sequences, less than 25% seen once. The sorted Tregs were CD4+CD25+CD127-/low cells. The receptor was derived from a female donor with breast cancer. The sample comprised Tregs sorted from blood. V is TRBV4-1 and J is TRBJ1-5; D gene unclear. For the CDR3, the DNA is TGCGCCAGCAGCCAAGTTCTAAATCAGCCCCAGCATTTT. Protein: CASSQVLNQPQHF.